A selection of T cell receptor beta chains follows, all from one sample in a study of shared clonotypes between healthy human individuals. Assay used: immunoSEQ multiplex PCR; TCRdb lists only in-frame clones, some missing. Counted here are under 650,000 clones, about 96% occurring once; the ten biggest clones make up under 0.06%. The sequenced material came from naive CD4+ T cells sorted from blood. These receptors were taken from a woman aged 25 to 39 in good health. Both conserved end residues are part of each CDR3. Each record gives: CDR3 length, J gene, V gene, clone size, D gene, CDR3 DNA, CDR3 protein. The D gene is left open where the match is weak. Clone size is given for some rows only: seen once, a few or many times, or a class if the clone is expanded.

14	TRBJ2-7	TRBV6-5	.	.	TGTGCCAGCACCCCCTACGCTAACTCCTACGAGCAGTACTTC	CASTPYANSYEQYF
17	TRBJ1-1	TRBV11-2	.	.	TGTGCCAGCAGCAACAGCTGGGTGGGGGGCGGAGGCACTGAAGCTTTCTTT	CASSNSWVGGGGTEAFF
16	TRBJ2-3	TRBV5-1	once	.	TGCGCCAGCAGCCGGGACCGGGACAAGCCAACAGATACGCAGTATTTT	CASSRDRDKPTDTQYF
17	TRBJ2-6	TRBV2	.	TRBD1	TGTGCCAGTTTTTCCCGGGGACAGAGTTACGGGGCCAACGTCCTGACTTTC	CASFSRGQSYGANVLTF
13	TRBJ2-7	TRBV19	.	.	TGTGCCAGCTCACAGGGTTCTTACTACGAGCAGTACTTC	CASSQGSYYEQYF
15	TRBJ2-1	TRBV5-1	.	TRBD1	TGCGCCAGCAGCTTGGTGGGGACAGGGGTGAATGAGCAGTTCTTC	CASSLVGTGVNEQFF
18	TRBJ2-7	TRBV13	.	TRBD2	TGTGCCAGCAGCACGACGGGACTAGTCCCCTCAAGCTCCTACGAGCAGTACTTC	CASSTTGLVPSSSYEQYF
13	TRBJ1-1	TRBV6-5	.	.	TGTGCCAGCAGACGCCTGGGAGGCACTGAAGCTTTCTTT	CASRRLGGTEAFF
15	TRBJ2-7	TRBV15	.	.	TGTGCCACCAGCGAGAATAATGTGGCTGGCTACGAGCAGTACTTC	CATSENNVAGYEQYF
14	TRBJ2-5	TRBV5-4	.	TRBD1	TGTGCCAGCAGCGCAAGACAGGGTGTAGAGACCCAGTACTTC	CASSARQGVETQYF
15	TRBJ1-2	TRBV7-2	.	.	TGTGCCAGCAGCTCTCTTATTTGGCCTGTGGATGGCTACACCTTC	CASSSLIWPVDGYTF
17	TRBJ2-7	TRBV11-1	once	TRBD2	TGTGCCAGCAGCGCCGGCGGGGCTAGCGGGTCCCTCTACGAGCAGTACTTC	CASSAGGASGSLYEQYF
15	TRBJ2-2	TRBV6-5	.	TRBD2	TGTGCCAGCAGTTACACGGGACTATGGGCCGGGGAGCTGTTTTTT	CASSYTGLWAGELFF
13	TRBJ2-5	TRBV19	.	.	TGTGCCAGTAGTGGGCCACCGACCTATCTTCAGTACTTC	CASSGPPTYLQYF
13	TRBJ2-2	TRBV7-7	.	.	TGTGCCAGCACCCCTATATTTAGCGGGGAGCTGTTTTTT	CASTPIFSGELFF
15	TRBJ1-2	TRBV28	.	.	TGTGCCAGCAGTTCAGCGGACAGCACTAACTATGGCTACACCTTC	CASSSADSTNYGYTF
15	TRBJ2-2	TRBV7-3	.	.	TGTGCCAGCAGCTTAACGGGACGGCCCTCCGGGGAGCTGTTTTTT	CASSLTGRPSGELFF
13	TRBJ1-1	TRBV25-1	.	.	TGTGCCAGCAGTGAACCTCTTTGGGCTGAAGCTTTCTTT	CASSEPLWAEAFF
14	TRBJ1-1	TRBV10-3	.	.	TGTGCCATCAGTGTTTTAGGGGACGGCACTGAAGCTTTCTTT	CAISVLGDGTEAFF
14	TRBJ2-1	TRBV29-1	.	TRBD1	TGCAGCGTTGAAGGGACAGGGGGCCTACGTAAGCAGTTCTTC	CSVEGTGGLRKQFF
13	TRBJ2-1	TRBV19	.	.	TGTGCCAGTAGTATAGGTGAGGGGCGGGAGCAGTTCTTC	CASSIGEGREQFF
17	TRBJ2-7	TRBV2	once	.	TGTGCCAGCAGTGTCATTAACGGGACGGGCCAGGGCTACGAGCAGTACTTC	CASSVINGTGQGYEQYF
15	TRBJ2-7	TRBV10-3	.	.	TGTGCCATCAGTCCCACCGAGGACGGCGCCTACGAGCAGTACTTC	CAISPTEDGAYEQYF
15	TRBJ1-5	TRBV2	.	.	TGTGCCAGCAGTCATGCCAAGGTGGATGACTCACCCCAGCATTTT	CASSHAKVDDSPQHF
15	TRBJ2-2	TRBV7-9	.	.	TGTGCCAGCAGCTTAACGCAGGCGGGCACCGGGGAGCTGTTTTTT	CASSLTQAGTGELFF
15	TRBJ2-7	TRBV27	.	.	TGTGCCAGCAGTTTCAATACGGTCCCAATCTACGAGCAGTACTTC	CASSFNTVPIYEQYF
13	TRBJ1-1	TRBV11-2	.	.	TGTGCCAGCAGCTCCAGGGGTCACACTGAAGCTTTCTTT	CASSSRGHTEAFF
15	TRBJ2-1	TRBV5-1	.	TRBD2	TGCGCCAGCAGCTCGACGACCGGGGGGAGCAATGAGCAGTTCTTC	CASSSTTGGSNEQFF
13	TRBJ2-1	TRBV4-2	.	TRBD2	TGTGCCAGCAGCCGGAACCCTAGCGGGACGCAGTTCTTC	CASSRNPSGTQFF
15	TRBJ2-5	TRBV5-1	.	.	TGCGCCAGCAGCTCCGGTAGTAGCAGCCAAGAGACCCAGTACTTC	CASSSGSSSQETQYF
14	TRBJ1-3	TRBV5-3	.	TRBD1	TGTGCCAGAAGGGGACAGGGCAATTCCGTCACCATATATTTT	CARRGQGNSVTIYF
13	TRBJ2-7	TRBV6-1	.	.	TGTGCCAGCGAGGAGGTGGGGTTCTACGAGCAGTACTTC	CASEEVGFYEQYF
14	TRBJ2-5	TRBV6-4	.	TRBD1	TGTGCCAGCAGTCTCGACAGGGGGTCGGAGACCCAGTACTTC	CASSLDRGSETQYF
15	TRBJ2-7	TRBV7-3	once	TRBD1	TGTGCCAGCAGCCCCGGGACAGGGGGTAAATACGAGCAGTACTTC	CASSPGTGGKYEQYF
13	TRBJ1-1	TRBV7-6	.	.	TGTGCCAGCAGCCGCAGGGTTCTCACTGAAGCTTTCTTT	CASSRRVLTEAFF
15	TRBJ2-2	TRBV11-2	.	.	TGTGCCAGCAGCTTCGTGCTATCGAACACCGGGGAGCTGTTTTTT	CASSFVLSNTGELFF
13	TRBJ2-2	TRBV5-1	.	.	TGCGCCACCCGGGACTCCGACACCGGGGAGCTGTTTTTT	CATRDSDTGELFF
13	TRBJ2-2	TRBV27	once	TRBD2	TGTGCCAGCAGAGAGGGGACTAGCGGGGAGCTGTTTTTT	CASREGTSGELFF
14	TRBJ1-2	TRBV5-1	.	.	TGCGCCAGCAGCTACAGGGAGGCTAACTATGGCTACACCTTC	CASSYREANYGYTF